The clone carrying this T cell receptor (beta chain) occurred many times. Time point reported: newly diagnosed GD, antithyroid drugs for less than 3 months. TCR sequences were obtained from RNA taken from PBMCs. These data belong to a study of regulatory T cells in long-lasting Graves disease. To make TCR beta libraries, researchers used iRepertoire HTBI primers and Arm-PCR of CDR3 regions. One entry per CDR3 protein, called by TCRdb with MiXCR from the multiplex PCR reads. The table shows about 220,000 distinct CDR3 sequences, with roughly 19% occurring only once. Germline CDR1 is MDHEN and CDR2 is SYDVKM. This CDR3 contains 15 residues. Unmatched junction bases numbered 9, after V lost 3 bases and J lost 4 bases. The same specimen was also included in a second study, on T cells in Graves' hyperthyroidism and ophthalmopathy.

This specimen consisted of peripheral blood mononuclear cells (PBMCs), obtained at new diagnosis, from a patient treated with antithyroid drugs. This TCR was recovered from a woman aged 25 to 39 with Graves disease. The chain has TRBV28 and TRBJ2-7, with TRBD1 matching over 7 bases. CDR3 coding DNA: TGTGCCAGCAGTTTTTCAGGGACAGTAAGATACGAGCAGTACTTC. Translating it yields CASSFSGTVRYEQYF.